This T cell receptor (beta chain) was retrieved from a study of blood T cell repertoires in COVID-19. Study-wide context: Sample material is recorded as cDNA or gDNA derived from T cells, B-cell-depleted T cells, or PBMCs.

The V and J ends lost 7 bases and 6 bases, in that order; junction bases with no gene match: 3. The CDR3 is 13 residues long. Germline V gene lookup returns CDR1 MDHEN and CDR2 SYDVKM. Authors' methods: The assay estimated nucleated cells by amplifying reference gene primers. Sequenced by immunoSEQ multiplex PCR; TCRdb stores in-frame clones only, minus some. The DNA was the basis for D and trimming; V, J and clone size are from that table. The profile shows about 130,000 clones, around four fifths of them singletons. The chain employs TRBV28 and TRBJ1-4; 9 bases are a match to TRBD1. The sequenced sample consisted of peripheral blood. This TCR was sampled from a man aged 55 to 70 with acute or convalescent COVID-19. The chain's CDR3 is CASTTGGYEKLFF. The CDR3 coding sequence is TGTGCCAGCACCACAGGGGGCTATGAAAAACTGTTTTTT.